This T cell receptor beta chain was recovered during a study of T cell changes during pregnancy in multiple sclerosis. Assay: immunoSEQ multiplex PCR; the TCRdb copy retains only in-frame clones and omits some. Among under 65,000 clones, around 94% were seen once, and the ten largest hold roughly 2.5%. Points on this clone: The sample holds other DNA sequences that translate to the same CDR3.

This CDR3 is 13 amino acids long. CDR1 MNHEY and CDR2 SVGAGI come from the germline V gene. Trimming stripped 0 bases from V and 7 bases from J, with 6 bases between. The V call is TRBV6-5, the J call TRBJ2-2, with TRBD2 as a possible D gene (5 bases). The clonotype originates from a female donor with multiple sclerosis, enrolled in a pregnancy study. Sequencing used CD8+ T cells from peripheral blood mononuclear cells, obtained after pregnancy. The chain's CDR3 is CASSYSRVGELFF. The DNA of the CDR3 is TGTGCCAGCAGTTACTCGAGGGTCGGGGAGCTGTTTTTT.